This record looks at one T cell receptor beta chain sequence and its context. This clonotype was seen repeatedly, ten times or more. Its antigen remains unidentified. Base-call qualities are not available, and no considerably larger clone is one nucleotide away. The data are from a study of glioma-infiltrating T cells (dated by TCRdb to about 2016). About the study as a whole: Low-grade gliomas were represented by WHO grade II oligodendrogliomas or astrocytomas, and glioblastomas were represented by WHO grade IV tumors that were sampled at initial rather than recurrent diagnosis. Before surgery, glioma patients were given dexamethasone for six or fewer days. The paired cohort comprised three low-grade glioma patients, 7 or 8 primary glioblastoma patients and three non-glioma patients contributing non-neoplastic brain tissue. To gauge divergence between tissue and blood T-cell populations, every tissue-infiltrating repertoire was compared against the peripheral blood repertoire from the same patient. Glioma tissue, non-neoplastic brain tissue and matched peripheral blood mononuclear cells were used as sources from which TCR alpha- and beta-chain repertoires were sequenced. For blood libraries, the target was about 4.5- to 10-fold sequencing coverage of some 960,000 peripheral T cells. General findings and caveats noted by the study authors: Small numbers underpinned the group comparisons: roughly eight glioblastoma patients, three low-grade glioma patients and three non-neoplastic patients. Very few CDR3 sequences were shared between tissue and blood, attributed to high CDR3 diversity and limited sampling. Patients with low tissue-blood divergence were marked by a signature set of shared blood CDR3 motifs, and this signature set was depleted in highly divergent patients. VJ-independent divergence between tissue and blood was found to be below expectation in non-neoplastic patients but above expectation in all gliomas, particularly low-grade gliomas.

Surgical brain or tumor specimens were cryofrozen in liquid nitrogen immediately after resection, and peripheral blood cells were collected concurrently. The iRepertoire nested amplicon-rescue multiplex PCR (arm-PCR) platform was used to amplify TCR alpha and beta CDR3 regions from RNA. The input for one-step reverse transcription and amplification was roughly 95-400 ng of tissue mRNA or PBMC total RNA. Following bead purification, Illumina adapters were added through a secondary multiplex PCR, and the libraries were then gel-purified between 200 and 400 bp. The libraries contained internal 6-nucleotide barcodes that were used for demultiplexing. Sequencing of the libraries was done on an Illumina MiSeq using 2x220 or 2x250 nucleotide paired-end reads. Under the source paper's analysis protocol: Paired reads were merged with FLASH 1.2.11 and aligned to the GRCh37 human genome with BWA-MEM before extracting TRA and TRB reads. An IMGT-derived reference of cassette sequences and CDR3 motifs, with pseudogenes included, was used for V and J assignment. Reads were translated in three frames, and productive CDR3s were defined by a C…FGXG motif without stop codons. A clonotype was defined as a unique combination of a V-J cassette pair and a CDR3 amino acid sequence. Reads were filtered by Hamming distance, with the threshold set by the sequence error rate of each sample in mapped regions. TCRdb applied fastp at Q25 and MiXCR to the public reads, then kept only in-frame beta chains. CDR3 protein duplicates are merged, each entry listing the most common genes and DNA. The V and J calls and clone size are TCRdb's, not the authors'. In this sample the table shows about 380,000 distinct CDR3 sequences, roughly 41% of which occur a single time. The ten largest clones add up to 12% of the sample.

Sequencing input: glioma tissue, nonneoplastic brain tissue, or PBMCs (not recorded which). This TCR came from a human donor with low-grade glioma or glioblastoma, undergoing nonglioma brain surgery, or in good health (not recorded which).

CDR3 protein: CSARDQATWTQYF. Here is the DNA: TGCAGTGCTAGAGATCAAGCCACGTGGACCCAGTACTTC. Rearrangement joined TRBV20-1 to TRBJ2-5; no D gene is confidently identified. The CDR3 has 13 amino acids, counting the end cysteine and phenylalanine. The CDR3 DNA has 39 bases and is translated from base 1. V is reduced by 0 bases and J by 7 bases, leaving a spacing of 12 bases between them. CDR1 and CDR2, looked up from the germline V gene (reference sequence), are DFQATT and SNEGSKA.